This is a list of T cell receptor beta chains from one sample in a study of STAT5B mutations in CD4+ large granular lymphocyte leukemia. Sequencing used immunoSEQ multiplex PCR; TCRdb keeps in-frame clones, though not all of them. The profile shows tens of thousands of clones, around 66% of them singletons. Specimen: CD4+ T cells from blood buffy coats. The receptors come from a human donor in good health. Both conserved end residues are part of each CDR3. Each record gives: D gene, clone size, J gene, V gene, CDR3 protein, CDR3 DNA. A D gene is named only where the DNA matches it firmly. Clone size is shown for a subset of rows, as once, few, many or a class of expanded clone.

>NA|NA|TRBJ2-6|TRBV6-5
CASRTSGANVLTF
TGTGCCAGCAGGACCTCCGGGGCCAACGTCCTGACTTTC
>NA|NA|TRBJ1-2|TRBV1
CTSSQEGTSHYGYTF
TGCACCAGCAGCCAAGAAGGTACCTCCCACTATGGCTACACCTTC
>TRBD2|few|TRBJ2-1|TRBV6-1
CASSVGFGGAGSNEQFF
TGTGCCAGCAGTGTAGGGTTCGGGGGGGCGGGAAGCAATGAGCAGTTCTTC
>NA|NA|TRBJ2-3|TRBV30
CAWSAKGTDTQYF
TGTGCCTGGAGTGCCAAAGGCACAGATACGCAGTATTTT
>NA|few|TRBJ1-3|TRBV19
CASTLGFGNTIYF
TGTGCCAGTACCTTGGGGTTTGGAAACACCATATATTTT
>NA|NA|TRBJ2-2|TRBV6-1
CASSENGIGELFF
TGTGCCAGCAGTGAAAATGGGATCGGGGAGCTGTTTTTT
>TRBD1|NA|TRBJ1-2|TRBV19
CASSSQDRVSHGYTF
TGTGCCAGTAGTTCCCAGGACAGGGTTTCGCATGGCTACACCTTC
>TRBD1|NA|TRBJ1-2|TRBV2
CASSVRDRTFGYTF
TGTGCCAGCAGTGTTAGGGACAGGACCTTTGGCTACACCTTC
>TRBD1|NA|TRBJ2-2|TRBV5-4
CASSRNPGQSNTGELFF
TGTGCCAGCAGCCGAAATCCGGGACAGAGTAACACCGGGGAGCTGTTTTTT
>NA|NA|TRBJ2-7|TRBV21-1
CASSNDRSSYEQYF
TGTGCCAGCAGCAATGACAGGAGCTCCTACGAGCAGTACTTC
>NA|few|TRBJ2-4|TRBV21-1
CASSPQAEQGVVIQYF
TGTGCCAGCAGCCCCCAAGCGGAACAGGGGGTGGTCATTCAGTACTTC
>NA|few|TRBJ2-1|TRBV5-1
CASSLALVNEQFF
TGCGCCAGCAGCTTGGCCTTGGTCAATGAGCAGTTCTTC
>TRBD1|NA|TRBJ1-1|TRBV6-5
CASRNGQGNTEAFF
TGTGCCAGCAGGAACGGACAGGGAAACACTGAAGCTTTCTTT
>NA|NA|TRBJ1-6|TRBV27
CASAGWPSPLHF
TGTGCCAGCGCGGGGTGGCCTTCACCCCTCCACTTT
>TRBD2|NA|TRBJ2-3|TRBV7-6
CASSFAGGTDTQYF
TGTGCCAGCAGCTTTGCGGGGGGGACAGATACGCAGTATTTT
>NA|few|TRBJ1-1|TRBV6-5
CATSRVWGRGTEAFF
TGTGCCACCTCACGGGTGTGGGGGAGGGGCACTGAAGCTTTCTTT
>TRBD1|NA|TRBJ1-2|TRBV6-5
CASSPGQLRLFGYTF
TGTGCCAGCAGTCCGGGACAGCTTCGATTGTTTGGCTACACCTTC
>NA|NA|TRBJ1-6|TRBV27
CASSLFGENSPLHF
TGTGCCAGCAGTTTATTCGGGGAGAATTCACCCCTCCACTTT
>NA|NA|TRBJ2-7|TRBV7-9
CASSPLYEQYF
TGTGCCAGCAGCCCACTTTACGAGCAGTACTTC
>NA|few|TRBJ1-1|TRBV6-1
CASSEKVTEAFF
TGTGCCAGCAGTGAAAAGGTCACTGAAGCTTTCTTT
>NA|NA|TRBJ1-2|TRBV4-1
CASSRSIDGRLYGYTF
TGCGCCAGCAGCCGAAGCATCGATGGACGGCTCTATGGCTACACCTTC
>NA|NA|TRBJ2-6|TRBV19
CASRTTVSGANVLTF
TGTGCCAGTAGAACTACAGTCTCTGGGGCCAACGTCCTGACTTTC
>NA|few|TRBJ1-5|TRBV18
CASSLEDTVNSNQPQHF
TGTGCCAGCTCACTTGAAGATACAGTTAATAGCAATCAGCCCCAGCATTTT
>NA|NA|TRBJ1-2|TRBV28
CASSLAQGSGYTF
TGTGCCAGCAGTTTAGCACAGGGTTCTGGCTACACCTTC
>TRBD1|NA|TRBJ1-4|TRBV9
CASSVALGTVREKLFF
TGTGCCAGCAGCGTAGCTTTAGGGACAGTTCGGGAAAAACTGTTTTTT
>NA|NA|TRBJ2-1|TRBV6-1
CASTGATGRNEQFF
TGTGCCAGCACGGGCGCGACAGGAAGGAATGAGCAGTTCTTC
>NA|NA|TRBJ1-5|TRBV6-1
CASHERRGNQPQHF
TGTGCCAGCCATGAGAGAAGGGGCAATCAGCCCCAGCATTTT
>TRBD2|NA|TRBJ2-3|TRBV7-3
CASSPYGTSIDTQYF
TGTGCCAGCAGCCCGTACGGGACTAGCATAGATACGCAGTATTTT
>NA|NA|TRBJ2-1|TRBV30
CAWSGRTAIPVAYNEQFF
TGTGCCTGGAGTGGAAGGACGGCCATCCCAGTCGCCTACAATGAGCAGTTCTTC
>NA|NA|TRBJ2-3|TRBV19
CATNRVGSDTQYF
TGTGCCACCAACCGTGTGGGGTCAGATACGCAGTATTTT
>NA|few|TRBJ1-1|TRBV9
CASSVEGLGNTEAFF
TGTGCCAGCAGCGTAGAAGGCTTAGGGAACACTGAAGCTTTCTTT
>NA|NA|TRBJ2-5|TRBV25-1
CASSPQETQYF
TGTGCCAGCAGTCCACAAGAGACCCAGTACTTC
>NA|NA|TRBJ2-3|TRBV7-9
CASSLVEGDTQYF
TGTGCCAGCAGCTTAGTGGAGGGTGATACGCAGTATTTT
>NA|few|TRBJ2-7|TRBV16
CASSPPTVYEQYF
TGTGCCAGCAGCCCCCCGACAGTTTACGAGCAGTACTTC
>NA|few|TRBJ2-7|TRBV27
CASSLPMGEQYF
TGTGCCAGCAGTCTCCCCATGGGCGAGCAGTACTTC
>NA|NA|TRBJ2-5|TRBV5-1
CASSPVKPLETQYF
TGCGCCAGCAGCCCTGTGAAGCCGTTAGAGACCCAGTACTTC
>NA|NA|TRBJ2-7|TRBV9
CASSVASSYEQYF
TGTGCCAGCAGCGTGGCCTCATCCTACGAGCAGTACTTC
>NA|NA|TRBJ1-1|TRBV30
CAWSLGNTEAFF
TGTGCCTGGAGTCTTGGGAACACTGAAGCTTTCTTT
>TRBD1|NA|TRBJ1-6|TRBV27
CASRLTGGFGLVDSPLHF
TGTGCCAGCAGACTGACAGGGGGGTTTGGACTCGTGGATTCACCCCTCCACTTT
>TRBD2|NA|TRBJ2-1|TRBV29-1
CSVEDSRAGAFNEQFF
TGCAGCGTTGAAGATTCAAGAGCGGGGGCCTTCAATGAGCAGTTCTTC